This is a list of T cell receptor beta chains from one sample in a study of shared clonotypes between healthy human individuals. Measured with immunoSEQ multiplex PCR; TCRdb has only the in-frame clones, and not every one. The table lists around 2.1 million clones, about 94% of them singletons. The sequencing sample was made of naive CD4+ T cells sorted from blood. Receptors were obtained from a man between 18 and 35 years old in good health. Each CDR3 is given with its conserved first and last residue. The order of the fields is clone size, D gene, V gene, J gene, CDR3 DNA, CDR3 protein. A D gene is named only where the DNA matches it firmly. Clone size is stated in some rows and not others, as once, few, many or a class when expanded.

clone size: -; D gene: TRBD1; V gene: TRBV5-4; J gene: TRBJ2-7; CDR3 DNA: TGTGCCAGCTTTAACAGACAGGGTTCATTGGAGCAGTACTTC; CDR3 protein: CASFNRQGSLEQYF
clone size: -; D gene: -; V gene: TRBV5-1; J gene: TRBJ1-3; CDR3 DNA: TGCGCCAGCAGCTTGGTGTCAGGGTCTGGAAACACCATATATTTT; CDR3 protein: CASSLVSGSGNTIYF
clone size: -; D gene: TRBD1; V gene: TRBV5-4; J gene: TRBJ1-2; CDR3 DNA: TGTGCCAGCAGCATGACAGGGGTCTATGGCTACACCTTC; CDR3 protein: CASSMTGVYGYTF
clone size: -; D gene: TRBD1; V gene: TRBV6-6; J gene: TRBJ1-2; CDR3 DNA: TGTGCCAGCAGCCGGGGACAGGCGACTTATGGCTACACCTTC; CDR3 protein: CASSRGQATYGYTF
clone size: -; D gene: TRBD1; V gene: TRBV7-2; J gene: TRBJ2-7; CDR3 DNA: TGTGCCAGCAGCAGAGACAGGGATAGGCGCGAGCAGTACTTC; CDR3 protein: CASSRDRDRREQYF
clone size: -; D gene: TRBD2; V gene: TRBV2; J gene: TRBJ2-5; CDR3 DNA: TGTGCCAGCAATCTCCGTGGACTAGCGGGAGGGTGGTGGGAGACCCAGTACTTC; CDR3 protein: CASNLRGLAGGWWETQYF
clone size: -; D gene: TRBD1; V gene: TRBV18; J gene: TRBJ1-2; CDR3 DNA: TGTGCCAGCTCAACGGGAGGGGGCATCTATGGCTACACCTTC; CDR3 protein: CASSTGGGIYGYTF
clone size: -; D gene: -; V gene: TRBV6-5; J gene: TRBJ2-3; CDR3 DNA: TGTGCCAGCAGCCCAAGGGCTAGCACAGATACGCAGTATTTT; CDR3 protein: CASSPRASTDTQYF
clone size: -; D gene: TRBD2; V gene: TRBV7-9; J gene: TRBJ2-7; CDR3 DNA: TGTGCCAGCAGCGCCCTGGCTAGCGGGGGCTACGAGCAGTACTTC; CDR3 protein: CASSALASGGYEQYF
clone size: -; D gene: TRBD1; V gene: TRBV7-3; J gene: TRBJ1-2; CDR3 DNA: TGTGCCAGCAGCTTAACAGGGACAGGGGGCTATGGCTACACCTTC; CDR3 protein: CASSLTGTGGYGYTF
clone size: -; D gene: TRBD2; V gene: TRBV4-3; J gene: TRBJ2-2; CDR3 DNA: TGCGCCAGCAGCGTTTCCTTAGCGGGAGGGCCCTCTGGGGAGCTGTTTTTT; CDR3 protein: CASSVSLAGGPSGELFF
clone size: once; D gene: -; V gene: TRBV5-1; J gene: TRBJ2-3; CDR3 DNA: TGCGCCAGCAGACTTCAGCACCGAGGCCCCACAGATACGCAGTATTTT; CDR3 protein: CASRLQHRGPTDTQYF
clone size: -; D gene: -; V gene: TRBV9; J gene: TRBJ1-5; CDR3 DNA: TGTGCCAGCAGCCCGGACTGGGCTGGCGATCAGCCCCAGCATTTT; CDR3 protein: CASSPDWAGDQPQHF
clone size: -; D gene: TRBD1; V gene: TRBV10-3; J gene: TRBJ2-3; CDR3 DNA: TGTGCCATCGGCGGACAGGGGGCAACAGATACGCAGTATTTT; CDR3 protein: CAIGGQGATDTQYF
clone size: -; D gene: -; V gene: TRBV28; J gene: TRBJ1-4; CDR3 DNA: TGTGCCAGCAGTTTACGTACAAGGGAAAAACTGTTTTTT; CDR3 protein: CASSLRTREKLFF
clone size: -; D gene: TRBD1; V gene: TRBV5-1; J gene: TRBJ1-1; CDR3 DNA: TGCGCCAGCAGCTCGGACAGGGGAATCACTGAAGCTTTCTTT; CDR3 protein: CASSSDRGITEAFF
clone size: -; D gene: -; V gene: TRBV28; J gene: TRBJ1-2; CDR3 DNA: TGTGCCAGCAGTTCCGACAGTGGAGCTAACTATGGCTACACCTTC; CDR3 protein: CASSSDSGANYGYTF
clone size: -; D gene: TRBD1; V gene: TRBV14; J gene: TRBJ2-7; CDR3 DNA: TGTGCCAGCAGCCCACAGGGGGTTAGCTCCTACGAGCAGTACTTC; CDR3 protein: CASSPQGVSSYEQYF
clone size: -; D gene: TRBD1; V gene: TRBV28; J gene: TRBJ1-4; CDR3 DNA: TGTGCCAGCAGTTCCGCGGACAGGGCTAATGAAAAACTGTTTTTT; CDR3 protein: CASSSADRANEKLFF
clone size: once; D gene: -; V gene: TRBV10-3; J gene: TRBJ1-6; CDR3 DNA: TGTGCCATCAGTGAGGGGGGACTGAACTTTTCACCCCTCCACTTT; CDR3 protein: CAISEGGLNFSPLHF
clone size: -; D gene: TRBD1; V gene: TRBV10-1; J gene: TRBJ1-6; CDR3 DNA: TGCGCCAGCAGTGAAGGGACAGTGAATTCACCCCTCCACTTT; CDR3 protein: CASSEGTVNSPLHF
clone size: -; D gene: -; V gene: TRBV7-3; J gene: TRBJ1-2; CDR3 DNA: TGTGCCAGCAGCTTAGGAGGGGCGTATGGCTACACCTTC; CDR3 protein: CASSLGGAYGYTF
clone size: -; D gene: -; V gene: TRBV14; J gene: TRBJ1-2; CDR3 DNA: TGTGCCAGCAGCTCACTAGGTTCTGGACCCGTCCTCTATGGCTACACCTTC; CDR3 protein: CASSSLGSGPVLYGYTF
clone size: -; D gene: -; V gene: TRBV30; J gene: TRBJ2-2; CDR3 DNA: TGTGCCTGGAGTAGGCAGGGCGGAGGCGGGGAGCTGTTTTTT; CDR3 protein: CAWSRQGGGGELFF
clone size: -; D gene: -; V gene: TRBV15; J gene: TRBJ1-5; CDR3 DNA: TGTGCCACCAGCAGCCCCTCCCGGGGAGACGGCAATCAGCCCCAGCATTTT; CDR3 protein: CATSSPSRGDGNQPQHF
clone size: -; D gene: -; V gene: TRBV12-2; J gene: TRBJ2-7; CDR3 DNA: TGTGCAAGTCGCTTAGCGTCTAGCGGGACCGGAGCTTACGAGCAGTACTTC; CDR3 protein: CASRLASSGTGAYEQYF
clone size: once; D gene: -; V gene: TRBV30; J gene: TRBJ2-5; CDR3 DNA: TGTGCCTGGAGTGTAGGACAGACCCAAGAGACCCAGTACTTC; CDR3 protein: CAWSVGQTQETQYF
clone size: -; D gene: TRBD2; V gene: TRBV2; J gene: TRBJ2-3; CDR3 DNA: TGTGCCAGCAGGATAGCGGGAGGCACAGATACGCAGTATTTT; CDR3 protein: CASRIAGGTDTQYF
clone size: -; D gene: TRBD1; V gene: TRBV28; J gene: TRBJ2-7; CDR3 DNA: TGTGCCAGCAGCACGGGACAGGGGGTCTACGAGCAGTACTTC; CDR3 protein: CASSTGQGVYEQYF
clone size: -; D gene: -; V gene: TRBV7-9; J gene: TRBJ2-7; CDR3 DNA: TGTGCCAGCAGCTTCCGAGGCGACGAGCAGTACTTC; CDR3 protein: CASSFRGDEQYF
clone size: -; D gene: -; V gene: TRBV30; J gene: TRBJ1-6; CDR3 DNA: TGTGCCTGGCCGCAGGGTCGGGGTGGCTCCTATAATTCACCCCTCCACTTT; CDR3 protein: CAWPQGRGGSYNSPLHF
clone size: -; D gene: -; V gene: TRBV6-5; J gene: TRBJ1-1; CDR3 DNA: TGTGCCAGCAGTCCCCGGGGGTCCTACACTGAAGCTTTCTTT; CDR3 protein: CASSPRGSYTEAFF
clone size: -; D gene: -; V gene: TRBV5-5; J gene: TRBJ2-7; CDR3 DNA: TGTGCCAGCAGCTTGGGTCAGATCGAGCAGTACTTC; CDR3 protein: CASSLGQIEQYF
clone size: -; D gene: -; V gene: TRBV25-1; J gene: TRBJ2-3; CDR3 DNA: TGTGCCACAGGGTTCAGCACAGATACGCAGTATTTT; CDR3 protein: CATGFSTDTQYF
clone size: -; D gene: -; V gene: TRBV6-5; J gene: TRBJ1-5; CDR3 DNA: TGTGCCAGCAGTTACTTAGGGCAGAATCAGCCCCAGCATTTT; CDR3 protein: CASSYLGQNQPQHF
clone size: -; D gene: -; V gene: TRBV5-4; J gene: TRBJ2-5; CDR3 DNA: TGTGCCAGCAGCTTGCCGGGACACCAACAAGAGACCCAGTACTTC; CDR3 protein: CASSLPGHQQETQYF
clone size: once; D gene: -; V gene: TRBV7-9; J gene: TRBJ2-7; CDR3 DNA: TGTGCCAGCAGTTCCACCCTTACCCTACACCTCTACGAGCAGTACTTC; CDR3 protein: CASSSTLTLHLYEQYF
clone size: -; D gene: TRBD1; V gene: TRBV9; J gene: TRBJ2-1; CDR3 DNA: TGTGCCAGCAGCACCCGACAGGGAGTCCATGAGCAGTTCTTC; CDR3 protein: CASSTRQGVHEQFF
clone size: -; D gene: TRBD2; V gene: TRBV7-2; J gene: TRBJ2-7; CDR3 DNA: TGTGCCAGCAGCTTGGGGGGGTCGCAGTACTTC; CDR3 protein: CASSLGGSQYF
clone size: few; D gene: -; V gene: TRBV6-1; J gene: TRBJ1-6; CDR3 DNA: TGTGCCAGCACTGAGGCGGACGCTCTGGGCACTAATTCACCCCTCCACTTT; CDR3 protein: CASTEADALGTNSPLHF
clone size: -; D gene: -; V gene: TRBV4-1; J gene: TRBJ1-5; CDR3 DNA: TGCGCCAGCAGCCAAGAGATCGGGGGACGGCAGCCCCAGCATTTT; CDR3 protein: CASSQEIGGRQPQHF
clone size: -; D gene: TRBD1; V gene: TRBV10-3; J gene: TRBJ1-2; CDR3 DNA: TGTGCCATCAGTGAGTCGGAAACAGGGGTTTCCCTTGCCTTC; CDR3 protein: CAISESETGVSLAF
clone size: -; D gene: -; V gene: TRBV19; J gene: TRBJ2-1; CDR3 DNA: TGTGCCAGTACCTTCGGGGGAGGCTCCTACAATGAGCAGTTCTTC; CDR3 protein: CASTFGGGSYNEQFF
clone size: -; D gene: -; V gene: TRBV9; J gene: TRBJ2-2; CDR3 DNA: TGTGCCAGCAGCGTGGGAAGTGACACCGGGGAGCTGTTTTTT; CDR3 protein: CASSVGSDTGELFF
clone size: -; D gene: -; V gene: TRBV6-5; J gene: TRBJ1-2; CDR3 DNA: TGTGCCAGCAGTTCCGACAGCTTGGGCTACACCTTC; CDR3 protein: CASSSDSLGYTF
clone size: once; D gene: -; V gene: TRBV30; J gene: TRBJ1-3; CDR3 DNA: TGTGCCTGGAGGGGGGCGGTGGGAAACACCATATATTTT; CDR3 protein: CAWRGAVGNTIYF
clone size: -; D gene: -; V gene: TRBV30; J gene: TRBJ2-7; CDR3 DNA: TGTGCCTGGAGTCTTGGGGGCTACGAGCAGTACTTC; CDR3 protein: CAWSLGGYEQYF
clone size: -; D gene: TRBD1; V gene: TRBV10-1; J gene: TRBJ2-7; CDR3 DNA: TGCGCCACCTCAACGGGACAGGGGGCCTACGAGCAGTACTTC; CDR3 protein: CATSTGQGAYEQYF
clone size: -; D gene: -; V gene: TRBV27; J gene: TRBJ2-1; CDR3 DNA: TGTGCCAGCAGTTCCCTAAAGCGGATATACAATGAGCAGTTCTTC; CDR3 protein: CASSSLKRIYNEQFF
clone size: -; D gene: -; V gene: TRBV30; J gene: TRBJ1-1; CDR3 DNA: TGTGCCTGGACTAGGGTGGGGAACACTGAAGCTTTCTTT; CDR3 protein: CAWTRVGNTEAFF